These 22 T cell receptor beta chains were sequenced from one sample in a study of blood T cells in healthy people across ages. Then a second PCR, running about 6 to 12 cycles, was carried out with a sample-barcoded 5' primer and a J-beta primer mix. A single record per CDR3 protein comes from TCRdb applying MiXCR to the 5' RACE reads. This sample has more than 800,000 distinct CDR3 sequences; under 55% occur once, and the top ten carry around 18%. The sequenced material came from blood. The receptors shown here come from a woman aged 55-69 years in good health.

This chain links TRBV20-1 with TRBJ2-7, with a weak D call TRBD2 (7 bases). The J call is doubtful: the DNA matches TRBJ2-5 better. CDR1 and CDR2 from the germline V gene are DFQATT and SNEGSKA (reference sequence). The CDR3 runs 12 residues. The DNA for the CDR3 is TGCAGTGCGCGGGGGCCCTCGGGGACCCAGTACTTC. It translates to CSARGPSGTQYF.

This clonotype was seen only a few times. CDR3 in amino acids: CAISEARAGNYGYTF. In DNA form, the CDR3 reads TGTGCCATCAGTGAGGCGAGGGCAGGGAACTATGGCTACACCTTC. The chain couples TRBV10-3 to TRBJ1-2, with D possibly matching TRBD1 (5 bases). This CDR3 is built from 15 residues. Deletions cut 2 bases from V and 2 bases from J, with 12 bases between. The V gene's germline CDR1 is ENHRY and CDR2 SYGVKD.

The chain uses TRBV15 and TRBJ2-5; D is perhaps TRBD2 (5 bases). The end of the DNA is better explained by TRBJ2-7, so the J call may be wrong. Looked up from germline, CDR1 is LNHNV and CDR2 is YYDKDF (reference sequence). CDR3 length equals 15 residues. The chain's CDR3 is CATSRDVTTNYEQYF. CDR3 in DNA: TGTGCCACCAGCAGAGATGTGACTACGAACTACGAGCAGTACTTC.

The CDR3 reads CASRIQGALGEAFF. The CDR3 DNA sequence: TGTGCCAGCAGGATACAGGGGGCGCTGGGGGAAGCTTTCTTT. The chain carries TRBV6-6 and TRBJ1-1, with 9 positions matching TRBD1. The germline gives CDR1 MNHNY, CDR2 SVGAGI (reference sequence). V was pared by 6 bases and J by 8 bases, with 10 bases of the junction left unmatched. This CDR3 spans 14 amino acids.

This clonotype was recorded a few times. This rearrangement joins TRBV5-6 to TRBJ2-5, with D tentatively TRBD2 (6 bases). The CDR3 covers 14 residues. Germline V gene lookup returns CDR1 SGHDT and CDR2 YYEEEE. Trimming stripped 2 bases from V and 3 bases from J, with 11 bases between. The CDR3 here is CASSLRLAKETQYF. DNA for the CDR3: TGTGCCAGCAGCTTACGGCTAGCGAAAGAGACCCAGTACTTC. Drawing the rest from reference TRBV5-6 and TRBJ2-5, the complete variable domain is DAGVTQSPTHLIKTRGQQVTLRCSPKSGHDTVSWYQQALGQGPQFIFQYYEEEERQRGNFPDRFSGHQFPNYSSELNVNALLLGDSALYLCASSLRLAKETQYFGPGTRLLVL.

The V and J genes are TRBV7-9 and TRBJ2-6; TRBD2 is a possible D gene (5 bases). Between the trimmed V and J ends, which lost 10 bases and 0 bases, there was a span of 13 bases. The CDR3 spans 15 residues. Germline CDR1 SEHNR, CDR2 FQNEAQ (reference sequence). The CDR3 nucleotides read TGTGCCACGGAACCCCGGGGCTCTGGGGCCAACGTCCTGACTTTC. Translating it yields CATEPRGSGANVLTF.

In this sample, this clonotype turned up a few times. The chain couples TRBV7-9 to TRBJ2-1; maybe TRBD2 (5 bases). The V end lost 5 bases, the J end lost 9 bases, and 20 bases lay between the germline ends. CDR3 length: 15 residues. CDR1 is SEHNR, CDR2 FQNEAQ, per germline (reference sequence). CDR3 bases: TGTGCCAGCAGCCCAGGCGGGCCGACTGACGTTGAGCAGTTCTTC. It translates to CASSPGGPTDVEQFF.

CDR3 sequence: CASSYTLSGASYEQYF. The CDR3 DNA follows: TGTGCCAGCAGTTACACCCTGAGCGGGGCCTCCTACGAGCAGTACTTC. V gene TRBV6-6 combines with J gene TRBJ2-4; the match to TRBD2 covers 7 bases. The J call could be wrong; TRBJ2-7 is a better fit for the DNA end. The CDR3 extends over 16 amino acids. Germline lookup yields CDR1 MNHNY and CDR2 SVGAGI (reference sequence).

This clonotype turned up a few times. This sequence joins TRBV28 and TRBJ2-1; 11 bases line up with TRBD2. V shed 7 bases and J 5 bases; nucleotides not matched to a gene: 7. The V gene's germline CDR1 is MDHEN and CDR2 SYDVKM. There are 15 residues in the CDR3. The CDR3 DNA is TGTGCCAGCACCCGACTAGCGGGAAAAAACAATGAGCAGTTCTTC. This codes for CASTRLAGKNNEQFF.

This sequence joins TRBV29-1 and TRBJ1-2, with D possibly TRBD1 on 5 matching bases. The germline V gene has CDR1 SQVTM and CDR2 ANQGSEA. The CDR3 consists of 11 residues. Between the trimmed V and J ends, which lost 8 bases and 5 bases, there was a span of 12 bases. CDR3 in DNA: TGCAGCTCCCGGGAGGGGTATGGCTACACCTTC. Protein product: CSSREGYGYTF.

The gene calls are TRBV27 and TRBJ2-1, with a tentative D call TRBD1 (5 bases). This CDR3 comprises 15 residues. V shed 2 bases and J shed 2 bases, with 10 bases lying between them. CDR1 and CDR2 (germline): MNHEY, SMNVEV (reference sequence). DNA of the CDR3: TGTGCCAGCAGTTTAGACAGCATAACCTACAATGAGCAGTTCTTC. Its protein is CASSLDSITYNEQFF.

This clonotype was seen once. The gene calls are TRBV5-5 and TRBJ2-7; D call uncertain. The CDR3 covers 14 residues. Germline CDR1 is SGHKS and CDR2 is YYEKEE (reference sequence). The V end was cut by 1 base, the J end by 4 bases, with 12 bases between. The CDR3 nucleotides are TGTGCCAGCAGCTTGATAGGGCTAAGGTACGAGCAGTACTTC. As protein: CASSLIGLRYEQYF.

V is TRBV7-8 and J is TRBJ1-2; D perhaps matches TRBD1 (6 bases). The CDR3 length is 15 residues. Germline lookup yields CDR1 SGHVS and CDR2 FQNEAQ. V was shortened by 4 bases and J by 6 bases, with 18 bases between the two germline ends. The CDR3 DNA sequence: TGTGCCAGCAGCTCCGTAGTACGGGACAAGAATGGCTACACCTTC. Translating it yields CASSSVVRDKNGYTF.

As DNA, the CDR3 is TGTGCCAGCTCACCAGAGGGAGTAGCGACCCAGTACTTC. Translation: CASSPEGVATQYF. J is TRBJ2-7 and V is TRBV18; TRBD2 might be the D (5 bases). The tail of the sequence fits TRBJ2-5 better, so the J call may be wrong. The germline V gene has CDR1 KGHSH and CDR2 LQKENI. This CDR3 contains 13 residues.

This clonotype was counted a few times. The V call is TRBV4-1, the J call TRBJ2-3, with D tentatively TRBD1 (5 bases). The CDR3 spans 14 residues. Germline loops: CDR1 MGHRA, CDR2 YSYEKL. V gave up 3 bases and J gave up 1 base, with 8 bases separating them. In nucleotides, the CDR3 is TGCGCCAGCAGCCAGGGGCTGCGCACAGATACGCAGTATTTT. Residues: CASSQGLRTDTQYF.

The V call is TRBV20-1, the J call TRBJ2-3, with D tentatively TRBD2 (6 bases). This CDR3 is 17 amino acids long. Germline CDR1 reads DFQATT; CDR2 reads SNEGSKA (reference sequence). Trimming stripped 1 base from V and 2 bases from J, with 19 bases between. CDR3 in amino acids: CSARGETRVHSTDTQYF. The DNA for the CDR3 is TGCAGTGCTAGAGGCGAGACTAGGGTTCACTCCACAGATACGCAGTATTTT.

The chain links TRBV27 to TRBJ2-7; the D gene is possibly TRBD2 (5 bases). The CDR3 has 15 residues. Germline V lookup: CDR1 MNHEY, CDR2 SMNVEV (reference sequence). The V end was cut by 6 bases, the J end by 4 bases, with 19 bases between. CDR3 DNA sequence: TGTGCCAGCAGACGAGTCGGCCTGGCGGGTTACGAGCAGTACTTC. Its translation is CASRRVGLAGYEQYF.

In nucleotides, the CDR3 is TGTGCCAGCAGCGAACACTACTCCTACAATGAGCAGTTCTTC. Encoded protein: CASSEHYSYNEQFF. V gene TRBV9 combines with J gene TRBJ2-1; D call uncertain. CDR1 SGDLS and CDR2 YYNGEE come from the germline V gene. This CDR3 has 14 amino acids. V lost 3 bases and J lost 0, with 7 bases in between.

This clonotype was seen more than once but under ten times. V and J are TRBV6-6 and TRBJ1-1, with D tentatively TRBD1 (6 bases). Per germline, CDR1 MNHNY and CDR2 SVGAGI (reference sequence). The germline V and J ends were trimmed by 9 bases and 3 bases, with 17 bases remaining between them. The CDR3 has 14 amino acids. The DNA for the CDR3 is TGTGCCAGTAAAACGGGCAGGGGTGACACTGAAGCTTTCTTT. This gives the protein CASKTGRGDTEAFF.

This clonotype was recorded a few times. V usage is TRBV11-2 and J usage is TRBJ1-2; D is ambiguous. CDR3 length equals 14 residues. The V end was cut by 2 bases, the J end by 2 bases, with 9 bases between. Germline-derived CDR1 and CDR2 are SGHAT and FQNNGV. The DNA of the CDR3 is TGTGCCAGCAGCTTATTTGCACCCAACTATGGCTACACCTTC. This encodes CASSLFAPNYGYTF. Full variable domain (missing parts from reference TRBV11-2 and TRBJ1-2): EAGVAQSPRYKIIEKRQSVAFWCNPISGHATLYWYQQILGQGPKLLIQFQNNGVVDDSQLPKDRFSAERLKGVDSTLKIQPAKLEDSAVYLCASSLFAPNYGYTFGSGTRLTVV.

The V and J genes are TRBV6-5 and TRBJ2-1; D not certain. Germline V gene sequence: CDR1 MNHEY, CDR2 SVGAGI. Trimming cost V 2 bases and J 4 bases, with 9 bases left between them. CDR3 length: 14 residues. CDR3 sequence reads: CASSYVNGYNEQFF. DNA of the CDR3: TGTGCCAGCAGTTACGTGAACGGGTACAATGAGCAGTTCTTC.

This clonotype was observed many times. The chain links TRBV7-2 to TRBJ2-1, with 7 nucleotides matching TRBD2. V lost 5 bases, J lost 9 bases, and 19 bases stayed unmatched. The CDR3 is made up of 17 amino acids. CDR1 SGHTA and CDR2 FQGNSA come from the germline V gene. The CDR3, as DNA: TGTGCCAGCAGCCCTACTTCGGCGGGAGTCTTGGGTGGTGAGCAGTTCTTC. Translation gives CASSPTSAGVLGGEQFF.